One T cell receptor beta chain is described in this entry. Its antigen is unknown. This sample stems from a study of T cell repertoires in cytomegalovirus infection. The V and J ends lost 0 bases and 1 base, in that order; junction bases with no gene match: 7. CDR1 LGHDT and CDR2 YNNKEL come from the germline V gene (reference sequence). The CDR3 is made up of 19 amino acids. Each CDR3 protein gets one entry after TCRdb re-called the reads with MiXCR. Of about 900,000 distinct CDR3 sequences in the sample, approximately 33% were seen once. This clonotype was sampled from a human donor in good health (CMV status not recorded). Some clones in this sample may be carry-over from other donors' samples. This chain joins TRBV3-1 and TRBJ2-1; 12 bases align to TRBD2. Sequenced here: cultured CD8+ T cells from PBMCs, sampled from culture after CMV antigen stimulation. The CDR3 spells CASSQDLAGGHRSYNEQFF. CDR3 bases: TGTGCCAGCAGCCAAGACCTAGCGGGGGGGCACCGGTCCTACAATGAGCAGTTCTTC.